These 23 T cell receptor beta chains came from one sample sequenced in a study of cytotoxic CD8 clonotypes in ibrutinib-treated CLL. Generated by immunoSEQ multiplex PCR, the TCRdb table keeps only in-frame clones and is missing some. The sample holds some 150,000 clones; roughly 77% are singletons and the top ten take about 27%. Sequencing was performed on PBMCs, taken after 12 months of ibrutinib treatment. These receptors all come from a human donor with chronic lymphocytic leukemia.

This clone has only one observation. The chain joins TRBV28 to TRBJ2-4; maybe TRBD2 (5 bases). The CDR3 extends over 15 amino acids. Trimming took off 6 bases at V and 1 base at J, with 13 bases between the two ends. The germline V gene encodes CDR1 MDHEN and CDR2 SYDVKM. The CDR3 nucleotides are TGTGCCAGCAGCCAAGCCGAGCGGGCCAAAAACATTCAGTACTTC. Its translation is CASSQAERAKNIQYF.

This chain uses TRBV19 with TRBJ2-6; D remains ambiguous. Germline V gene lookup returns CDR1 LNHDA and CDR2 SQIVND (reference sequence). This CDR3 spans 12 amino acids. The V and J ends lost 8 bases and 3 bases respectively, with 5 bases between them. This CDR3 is CASRLGANVLTF. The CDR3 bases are TGTGCCAGTCGGCTTGGGGCCAACGTCCTGACTTTC.

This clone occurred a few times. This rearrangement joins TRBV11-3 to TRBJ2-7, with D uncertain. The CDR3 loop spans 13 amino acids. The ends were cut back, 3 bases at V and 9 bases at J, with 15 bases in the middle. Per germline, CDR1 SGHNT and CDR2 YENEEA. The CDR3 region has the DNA TGTGCCAGCAGCTTCGGCACGGCCCTAGGGCAGTACTTC. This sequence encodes CASSFGTALGQYF.

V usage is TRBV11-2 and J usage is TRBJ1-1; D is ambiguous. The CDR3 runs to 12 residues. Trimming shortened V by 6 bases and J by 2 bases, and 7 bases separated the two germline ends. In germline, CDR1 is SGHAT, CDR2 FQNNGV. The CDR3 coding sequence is TGTGCCAGCAGGGACTTTAACACTGAAGCTTTCTTT. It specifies CASRDFNTEAFF.

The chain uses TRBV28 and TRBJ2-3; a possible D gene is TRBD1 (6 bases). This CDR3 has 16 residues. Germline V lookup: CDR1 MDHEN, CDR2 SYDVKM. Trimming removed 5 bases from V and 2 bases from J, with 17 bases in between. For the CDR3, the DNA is TGTGCCAGCAGTACCCCCCCGGGACACATCACAGATACGCAGTATTTT. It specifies CASSTPPGHITDTQYF.

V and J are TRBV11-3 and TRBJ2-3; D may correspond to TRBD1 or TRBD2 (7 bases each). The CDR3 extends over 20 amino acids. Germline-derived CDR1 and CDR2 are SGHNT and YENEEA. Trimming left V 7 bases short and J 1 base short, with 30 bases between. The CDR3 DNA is TGTGCCAGCACCTATTTGACAGGGCCCCTTGGACTAGTCGGCACAGATACGCAGTATTTT. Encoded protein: CASTYLTGPLGLVGTDTQYF.

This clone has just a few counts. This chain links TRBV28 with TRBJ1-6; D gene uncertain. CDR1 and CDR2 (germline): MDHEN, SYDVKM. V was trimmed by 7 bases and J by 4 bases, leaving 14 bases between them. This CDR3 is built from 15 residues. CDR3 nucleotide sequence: TGTGCCAGCATAGACGTGGACCTTTATAATTCACCCCTCCACTTT. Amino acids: CASIDVDLYNSPLHF.

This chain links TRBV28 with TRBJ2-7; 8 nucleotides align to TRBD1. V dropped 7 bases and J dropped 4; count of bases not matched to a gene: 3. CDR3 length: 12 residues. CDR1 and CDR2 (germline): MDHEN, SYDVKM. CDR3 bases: TGTGCCAGCACGACAGGGGCGTACGAGCAGTACTTC. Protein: CASTTGAYEQYF.

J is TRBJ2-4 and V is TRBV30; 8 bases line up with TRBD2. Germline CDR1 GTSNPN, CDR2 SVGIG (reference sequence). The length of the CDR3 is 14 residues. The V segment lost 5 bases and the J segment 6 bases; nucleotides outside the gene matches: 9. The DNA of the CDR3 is TGTGCCTGGGGGGATAGCGGGGCCCTAAACATTCAGTACTTC. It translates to CAWGDSGALNIQYF.

The CDR3 loop is CASSQLRGNQPQHF. The DNA of the CDR3 is TGCGCCAGCAGCCAGCTCCGCGGCAATCAGCCCCAGCATTTT. The gene calls are TRBV4-1 and TRBJ1-5; D call uncertain. Germline V gene data show CDR1 as MGHRA and CDR2 as YSYEKL. The CDR3 contains 14 residues. The ends were cut back, 3 bases at V and 2 bases at J, with 8 bases in the middle.

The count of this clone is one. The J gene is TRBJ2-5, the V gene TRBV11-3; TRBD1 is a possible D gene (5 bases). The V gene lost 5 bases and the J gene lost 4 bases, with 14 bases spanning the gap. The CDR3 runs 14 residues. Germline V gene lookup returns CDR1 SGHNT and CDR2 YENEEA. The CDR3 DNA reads TGTGCCAGCAGCAATCCAGGGTTGCCAGAGACCCAGTACTTC. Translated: CASSNPGLPETQYF.

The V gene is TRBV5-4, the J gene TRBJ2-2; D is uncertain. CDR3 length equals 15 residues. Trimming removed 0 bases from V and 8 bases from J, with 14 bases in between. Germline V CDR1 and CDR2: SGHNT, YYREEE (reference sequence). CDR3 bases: TGTGCCAGCAGCTTGGACCCCACGGTAACAGGGGAGCTGTTTTTT. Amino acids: CASSLDPTVTGELFF.

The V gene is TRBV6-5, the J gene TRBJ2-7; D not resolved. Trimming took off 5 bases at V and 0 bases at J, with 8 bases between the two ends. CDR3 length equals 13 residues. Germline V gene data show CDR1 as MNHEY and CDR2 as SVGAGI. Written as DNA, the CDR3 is TGTGCCAGCAGTATCGACCACTCCTACGAGCAGTACTTC. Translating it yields CASSIDHSYEQYF.

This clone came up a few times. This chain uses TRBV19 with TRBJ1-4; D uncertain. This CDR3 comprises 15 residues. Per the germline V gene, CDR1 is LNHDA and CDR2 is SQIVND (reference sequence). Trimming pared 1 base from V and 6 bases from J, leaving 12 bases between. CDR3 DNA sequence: TGTGCCAGTAGTATAGGGTACCGGGTCGATGAAAAACTGTTTTTT. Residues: CASSIGYRVDEKLFF.

This chain's CDR3 is CASTGLYNEQFF. DNA for the CDR3: TGTGCCAGTACCGGACTTTACAATGAGCAGTTCTTC. This sequence joins TRBV19 and TRBJ2-1, with TRBD2 as a possible D gene (5 bases). V lost 7 bases to trimming and J lost 4 bases, with 8 bases between them. The germline V gene has CDR1 LNHDA and CDR2 SQIVND (reference sequence). This CDR3 comprises 12 residues.

CDR3 sequence reads: CASSHGTGQETQYF. The CDR3 DNA reads TGCGCCAGCAGCCACGGGACTGGACAAGAGACCCAGTACTTC. V gene TRBV4-3 combines with J gene TRBJ2-5; D might be TRBD2 (6 bases). CDR3 length: 14 residues. The V gene's germline CDR1 is LGHNA and CDR2 YSLEER. The V end lost 3 bases, the J end lost 2 bases, and 10 bases lay between the germline ends.

Here the CDR3 reads CASSGLAGRSYNEQFF. The CDR3 nucleotides read TGTGCCAGCAGCGGACTAGCGGGAAGATCATACAATGAGCAGTTCTTC. The chain couples TRBV2 to TRBJ2-1, with TRBD2 identical over 12 bases. The CDR3 has 16 amino acids. V shed 6 bases and J 4 bases; nucleotides not matched to a gene: 7. CDR1 is SNHLY, CDR2 FYNNEI, per germline.

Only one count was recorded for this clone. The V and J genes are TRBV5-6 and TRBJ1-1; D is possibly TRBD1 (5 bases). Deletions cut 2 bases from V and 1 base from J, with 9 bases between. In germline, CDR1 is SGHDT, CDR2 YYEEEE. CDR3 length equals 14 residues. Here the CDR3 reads CASSFDRANTEAFF. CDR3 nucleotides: TGTGCCAGCAGCTTCGACAGAGCGAACACTGAAGCTTTCTTT. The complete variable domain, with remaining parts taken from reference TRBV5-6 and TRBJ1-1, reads DAGVTQSPTHLIKTRGQQVTLRCSPKSGHDTVSWYQQALGQGPQFIFQYYEEEERQRGNFPDRFSGHQFPNYSSELNVNALLLGDSALYLCASSFDRANTEAFFGQGTRLTVV.

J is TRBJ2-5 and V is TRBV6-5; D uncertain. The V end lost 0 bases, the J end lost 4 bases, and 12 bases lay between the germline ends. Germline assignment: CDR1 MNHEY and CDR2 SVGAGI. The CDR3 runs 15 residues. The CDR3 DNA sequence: TGTGCCAGCAGTTACTCGGGCCTAACCGGAGAGACCCAGTACTTC. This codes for CASSYSGLTGETQYF.

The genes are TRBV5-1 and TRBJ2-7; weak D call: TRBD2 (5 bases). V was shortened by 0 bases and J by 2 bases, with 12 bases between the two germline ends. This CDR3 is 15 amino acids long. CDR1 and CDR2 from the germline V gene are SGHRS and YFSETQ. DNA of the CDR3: TGCGCCAGCAGCTTGGGCGGTGAGGGCCCCTACGAGCAGTACTTC. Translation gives CASSLGGEGPYEQYF.

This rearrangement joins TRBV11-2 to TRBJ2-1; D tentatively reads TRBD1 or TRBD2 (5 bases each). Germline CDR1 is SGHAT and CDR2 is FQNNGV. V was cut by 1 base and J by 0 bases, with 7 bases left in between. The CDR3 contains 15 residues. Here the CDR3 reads CASSLGGGSYNEQFF. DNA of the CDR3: TGTGCCAGCAGCTTAGGTGGGGGCTCCTACAATGAGCAGTTCTTC. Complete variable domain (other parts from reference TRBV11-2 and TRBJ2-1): EAGVAQSPRYKIIEKRQSVAFWCNPISGHATLYWYQQILGQGPKLLIQFQNNGVVDDSQLPKDRFSAERLKGVDSTLKIQPAKLEDSAVYLCASSLGGGSYNEQFFGPGTRLTVL.

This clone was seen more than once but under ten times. CDR3 nucleotide sequence: TGTGCCAGTAGTATCGGAGGGGGCCCCTACAATGAGCAGTTCTTC. Translated: CASSIGGGPYNEQFF. This chain links TRBV19 with TRBJ2-1, with D possibly matching TRBD1 (7 bases). There are 15 residues in the CDR3. Trimming cost V 3 bases and J 2 bases, with 11 bases left between them. Germline V lookup: CDR1 LNHDA, CDR2 SQIVND (reference sequence).

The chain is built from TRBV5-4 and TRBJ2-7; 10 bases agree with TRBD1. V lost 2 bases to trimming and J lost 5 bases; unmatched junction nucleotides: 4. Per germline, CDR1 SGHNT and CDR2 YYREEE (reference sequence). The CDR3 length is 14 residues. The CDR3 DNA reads TGTGCCAGCAGCTTCGGGACAGGGGCCGACGAGCAGTACTTC. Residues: CASSFGTGADEQYF. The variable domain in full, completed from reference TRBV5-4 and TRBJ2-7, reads ETGVTQSPTHLIKTRGQQVTLRCSSQSGHNTVSWYQQALGQGPQFIFQYYREEENGRGNFPPRFSGLQFPNYSSELNVNALELDDSALYLCASSFGTGADEQYFGPGTRLTVT.